This TCR beta chain was captured in a study of T-cell reconstitution after alpha-beta-depleted transplantation in children. Unique molecular identifiers were used to barcode this TCRbeta library. One entry per CDR3 protein, called by TCRdb with MiXCR from the PCR reads. The table lists hundreds of thousands of distinct CDR3 sequences, around 13% of them singletons. The CDR3 covers 13 residues. Germline-derived CDR1 and CDR2 are DFQATT and SNEGSKA (reference sequence). V shed 7 bases and J shed 1 base, with 11 bases lying between them. The V and J genes are TRBV20-1 and TRBJ1-5; D is ambiguous. This TCR was recovered from a girl aged 2-9 years with congenital amegakaryocytic thrombocytopenia, due to receive a stem cell transplant. The sample here was PBMCs, taken before TCRalphabeta/CD19-depleted stem cell transplant. The CDR3 DNA reads TGCAGTGTCGGGGTACCCAGCAATCAGCCCCAGCATTTT. Its translation: CSVGVPSNQPQHF.